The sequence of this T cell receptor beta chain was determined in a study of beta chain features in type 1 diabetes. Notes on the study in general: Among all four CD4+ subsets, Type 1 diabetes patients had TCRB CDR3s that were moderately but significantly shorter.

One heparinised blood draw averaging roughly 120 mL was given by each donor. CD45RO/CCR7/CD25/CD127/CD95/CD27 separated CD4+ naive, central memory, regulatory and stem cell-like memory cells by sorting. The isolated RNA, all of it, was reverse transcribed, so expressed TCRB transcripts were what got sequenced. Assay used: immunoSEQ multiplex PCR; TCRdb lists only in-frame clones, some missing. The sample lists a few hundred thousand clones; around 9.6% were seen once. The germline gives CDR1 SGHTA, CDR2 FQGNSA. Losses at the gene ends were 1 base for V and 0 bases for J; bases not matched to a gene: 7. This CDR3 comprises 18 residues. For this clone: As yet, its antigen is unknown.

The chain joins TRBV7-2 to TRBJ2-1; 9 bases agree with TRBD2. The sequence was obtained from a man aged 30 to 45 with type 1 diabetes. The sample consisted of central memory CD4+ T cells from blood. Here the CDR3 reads CASSLEPLSGSSYNEQFF. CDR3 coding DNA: TGTGCCAGCAGCTTAGAGCCCCTTAGCGGGAGCTCCTACAATGAGCAGTTCTTC. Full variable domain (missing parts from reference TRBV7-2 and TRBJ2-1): GAGVSQSPSNKVTEKGKDVELRCDPISGHTALYWYRQSLGQGLEFLIYFQGNSAPDKSGLPSDRFSAERTGGSVSTLTIQRTQQEDSAVYLCASSLEPLSGSSYNEQFFGPGTRLTVL.